These T cell receptor beta chains were read from a single sample in a study of CD8 T cells in Susac syndrome. TCRdb itself ran the immunoSEQ multiplex PCR reads through MiXCR, one entry per CDR3 protein. Of 210,000 or so distinct CDR3 sequences listed, about 94% were seen once; the top ten hold roughly 0.14%. Sequenced input: CD4+ T cells from PBMCs. The receptors stem from a human donor with Susac syndrome. The CDR3 runs from the conserved cysteine through the conserved F or W. The D gene is left open where the match is weak. Size values are once, few and many counts, or a class for expanded clones, and some rows have none.

V gene	CDR3 length	clone size	J gene	D gene	CDR3 protein	CDR3 DNA
TRBV6-6	15	-	TRBJ1-1	-	CASSPTGGTYTEAFF	TGTGCCAGCAGTCCCACGGGGGGGACGTACACTGAAGCTTTCTTT
TRBV20-1	15	-	TRBJ2-7	TRBD1	CSAPAWDSFSYEQYF	TGCAGTGCTCCGGCGTGGGACAGCTTCTCCTACGAGCAGTACTTC
TRBV6-2/TRBV6-3	14	-	TRBJ1-1	-	CASSWDTMNTEASF	TGTGCCAGCAGCTGGGACACCATGAACACTGAAGCTTCCTTT
TRBV6-1	17	few	TRBJ1-1	TRBD1	CASSRTTGGSRNTEAFF	TGTGCCAGCAGTCGGACGACAGGGGGCTCGCGGAACACTGAAGCTTTCTTT
TRBV7-7	15	few	TRBJ2-1	TRBD2	CASSLGLAAYNEQFF	TGTGCTAGCAGCTTAGGGCTAGCGGCCTACAATGAGCAGTTCTTC
TRBV10-3	15	-	TRBJ1-1	-	CAISEWGRRNTEAFF	TGTGCCATCAGTGAGTGGGGCAGGAGGAACACTGAAGCTTTCTTT
TRBV18	15	few	TRBJ2-1	TRBD2	CASSPSSGAYNEQFF	TGTGCCAGCTCACCATCTAGCGGGGCCTACAATGAGCAGTTCTTC
TRBV10-3	11	-	TRBJ2-1	-	CAISLGNEQFF	TGTGCCATCAGTCTAGGCAATGAGCAGTTCTTC
TRBV9	15	-	TRBJ2-5	TRBD2	CASSDPSGGGETQYF	TGTGCCAGCAGCGACCCTAGCGGGGGCGGGGAGACCCAGTACTTC
TRBV7-2	15	-	TRBJ2-5	-	CASSLVQLAPETQYF	TGTGCCAGCAGCTTGGTCCAACTAGCACCGGAGACCCAGTACTTC
TRBV19	15	-	TRBJ2-2	-	CASSMDLLSAGELFF	TGTGCCAGTAGTATGGATCTCCTCTCCGCCGGGGAGCTGTTTTTT
TRBV7-2	13	-	TRBJ1-1	-	CASSKTGDGEAFF	TGTGCCAGCAGCAAAACAGGAGACGGGGAAGCTTTCTTT
TRBV6-5	17	-	TRBJ2-1	-	CASSYRDRTDSYNEQFF	TGTGCCAGCAGTTATCGCGACAGGACGGACTCCTACAATGAGCAGTTCTTC
TRBV12-3/TRBV12-4	15	-	TRBJ2-1	TRBD1	CASSLDRGYNNEQFF	TGTGCCAGCAGTTTAGACAGGGGCTACAACAATGAGCAGTTCTTC
TRBV20-1	13	-	TRBJ2-1	-	CSARGGVDNEQFF	TGCAGTGCTAGAGGGGGGGTGGACAATGAGCAGTTCTTC
TRBV9	13	-	TRBJ1-2	-	CASSPDHVGGYTF	TGTGCCAGCAGCCCGGATCATGTGGGTGGCTACACCTTC
TRBV15	15	-	TRBJ2-7	-	CATSRDRTRSNEQYF	TGTGCCACCAGCAGAGATCGAACGAGGAGTAACGAGCAGTACTTC
TRBV19	14	-	TRBJ2-5	-	CATTESGIQETQYF	TGTGCCACCACGGAATCGGGGATCCAAGAGACCCAGTACTTC
TRBV5-6	14	-	TRBJ1-1	-	CASSRVLDNTEAFF	TGTGCCAGCAGCCGCGTGCTCGACAACACTGAAGCTTTCTTT
TRBV2	13	-	TRBJ1-2	-	CASSELVPGGYTF	TGTGCCAGCAGTGAGCTGGTTCCGGGAGGCTACACCTTC
TRBV5-6	12	-	TRBJ1-3	-	CASSHRGNTIYF	TGTGCCAGCAGTCACCGTGGAAACACCATATATTTT
TRBV20-1	17	-	TRBJ1-2	TRBD1	CSATSRGRGRIRGGYTF	TGCAGTGCTACCTCCCGAGGCAGGGGGCGGATTAGGGGAGGCTACACCTTC
TRBV10-3	13	-	TRBJ1-5	-	CATQGRANQPQHF	TGTGCCACCCAGGGGAGGGCGAATCAGCCCCAGCATTTT
TRBV5-1	14	-	TRBJ2-1	-	CASSRTENYNEQFF	TGCGCCAGCAGCCGGACGGAGAATTACAATGAGCAGTTCTTC
TRBV27	16	-	TRBJ2-1	TRBD2	CASSLNGLAGGFEQFF	TGTGCCAGCAGTCTCAACGGACTAGCGGGGGGTTTTGAGCAGTTCTTC
TRBV7-2	17	-	TRBJ2-3	-	CASSSLFPGLGTDTQYF	TGTGCCAGCAGCTCCTTATTCCCCGGCTTAGGCACAGATACGCAGTATTTT
TRBV20-1	13	once	TRBJ2-7	-	CSAREGSLREQYF	TGCAGTGCTAGAGAAGGCAGCCTTCGGGAGCAGTACTTC
TRBV4-2	17	-	TRBJ2-2	-	CASSSRALQLNTGELFF	TGTGCCAGCAGCTCGCGGGCCCTTCAACTGAACACCGGGGAGCTGTTTTTT
TRBV24-1	14	-	TRBJ2-7	-	CATSDPPPSYEQYF	TGTGCCACCAGTGATCCCCCCCCCTCCTACGAGCAGTACTTC
TRBV28	17	-	TRBJ1-5	TRBD1	CASRRTGTGRASQPQHF	TGTGCCAGCAGGCGTACTGGGACAGGAAGGGCGAGTCAGCCCCAGCATTTT
TRBV12-3/TRBV12-4	14	-	TRBJ2-2	TRBD2	CASTAGGSTGELFF	TGTGCCAGCACCGCGGGGGGTTCCACCGGGGAGCTGTTTTTT
TRBV6-6	14	-	TRBJ1-2	-	CASSYSGLNYGYTF	TGTGCCAGCAGTTACTCGGGTCTGAACTATGGCTACACCTTC
TRBV20-1	15	-	TRBJ2-5	TRBD1	CSAEQGGLLRETQYF	TGCAGTGCGGAACAGGGGGGACTCCTAAGGGAGACCCAGTACTTC
TRBV7-9	14	-	TRBJ1-2	TRBD1	CASSPQDRLGGYTF	TGTGCCAGCAGCCCCCAGGACAGGCTGGGGGGCTACACCTTC
TRBV20-1	15	-	TRBJ1-3	-	CSARLPWGSGNTIYF	TGCAGTGCTAGACTCCCGTGGGGGTCTGGAAACACCATATATTTT
TRBV30	14	-	TRBJ1-4	-	CAWTRTVNNEKLFF	TGTGCCTGGACCCGGACAGTCAACAATGAAAAACTGTTTTTT
TRBV10-3	15	once	TRBJ2-5	TRBD2	CAISRTSGEQETQYF	TGTGCCATCAGCCGGACTAGCGGTGAACAAGAGACCCAGTACTTC
TRBV5-1	15	-	TRBJ2-7	-	CASSSGPSLTYEQYF	TGCGCCAGCAGCTCCGGGCCCTCCCTCACCTACGAGCAGTACTTC